The present entry profiles one T cell receptor beta chain with its context. Antigen unknown. This specimen belongs to a study of T-cell memory formation after mild COVID-19. The CDR3 extends over 11 amino acids. In germline, CDR1 is KGHDR, CDR2 SFDVKD. Deletions cut 4 bases from V and 10 bases from J, with 9 bases between. Study results and caveats: Clones that contracted from day 15 to 85 had balanced CD4/CD8; later expanders were CD4+ biased. In second-wave clones peaking day 37, SARS-CoV-2 specificity remained unconfirmed.

The TCR alpha and TCR beta cDNA libraries, bearing sample barcodes and UMIs, were generated by 5'RACE using constant-segment primers. Each CDR3 protein gets one entry after TCRdb re-called the 5' RACE reads with MiXCR. Here the sample spans about 560,000 distinct CDR3 sequences, more than 15% being singletons. Specimen: PBMCs or a T cell subset sorted from them (not recorded which). The receptor comes from an adult woman who had mild COVID-19 (a few samples of this study predate the infection). Cell type and time point are not known. The rearrangement joins TRBV24-1 to TRBJ1-1, with TRBD1 as a possible D gene (5 bases). CDR3 DNA: TGTGCCACCAGTGAGCGAGACAGAGCTTTCTTT. Its protein product is CATSERDRAFF.